These T cell receptor beta chains were read from a single sample in a study of blood T cells in healthy people across ages. One entry per CDR3 protein, called by TCRdb with MiXCR from the 5' RACE reads. The repertoire holds roughly 900,000 distinct CDR3 sequences, with about 48% as singletons. What was sequenced was blood. These TCRs come from a man in his thirties or forties in good health. Both conserved end residues are part of each CDR3. A D gene is named only where the DNA matches it firmly. A clone size is listed for some rows: how often the clone was seen (once, few, many), or a class if it is expanded.

j_gene	d_gene	v_gene	abundance	CDR3nt	CDR3aa
TRBJ2-6	TRBD1	TRBV7-2	-	TGTGCCAGCAGCTTAGTGGGACAGGGTTTTGGGGCCAACGTCCTGACTTTC	CASSLVGQGFGANVLTF
TRBJ1-2	TRBD1	TRBV5-5	few	TGTGCCAGCAGCTTCTCCGGGACAGGGGTTTTTCCCTACACCTTC	CASSFSGTGVFPYTF
TRBJ1-1	-	TRBV4-3	once	TGCGCCAGCAGCCAAAGAAGACGGTCTCACACTGAAGCTTTCTTT	CASSQRRRSHTEAFF
TRBJ2-5	TRBD1	TRBV7-2	-	TGTGCCAGCAGCGACCCGGGACAGGTAGACAATGAGCAGTACTTC	CASSDPGQVDNEQYF
TRBJ2-1	-	TRBV29-1	-	TGCAGCGTTGGGCTGTCCTACAATGAGCAGTTCTTC	CSVGLSYNEQFF
TRBJ1-1	TRBD1	TRBV6-1	-	TGTGCCAGCAGATCCACACAGGGGTTAGGCACTGAAGCTTTCTTT	CASRSTQGLGTEAFF
TRBJ2-7	TRBD1	TRBV29-1	few	TGCAGCGTTACCAGACAGGGCCACTACGAGCAGTACTTC	CSVTRQGHYEQYF
TRBJ2-7	-	TRBV4-1	-	TGCGCCAGCAGCCAATGGGCCCCCCAAGCCCCGGCCCTAACCTACGAGCAGTACTTC	CASSQWAPQAPALTYEQYF
TRBJ2-3	-	TRBV6-2/TRBV6-3	few	TGTGCCAGCAGTTTTGCCTGGGGGCGGCCGAGCACAGATACGCAGTATTTT	CASSFAWGRPSTDTQYF
TRBJ2-5	-	TRBV7-2	-	TGTGCCAGCAGCTTAGGGGTCCACAATAGGCAAGAGACCCAGTACTTC	CASSLGVHNRQETQYF
TRBJ2-5	TRBD1	TRBV27	few	TGTGCCAGCGGTGGACAGGGCGAAGAGACCCAGTACTTC	CASGGQGEETQYF
TRBJ2-7	-	TRBV20-1	-	TGCAGTGCAACAGGATCTCTCTCCTACGAGCAGTACTTC	CSATGSLSYEQYF
TRBJ2-7	TRBD1	TRBV28	-	TGTGCCAGCACCCCACCCGGGACAGGCTACGAGCAGTACTTC	CASTPPGTGYEQYF
TRBJ2-7	-	TRBV29-1	-	TGCAGCGTGGCGTTTGACGGCTCCTACGAGCAGTACTTC	CSVAFDGSYEQYF
TRBJ2-7	TRBD2	TRBV6-5	-	TGTGCCAGCCGACGGAGGAGCGGGAGTGGCTCCTACGAGCAGTACTTC	CASRRRSGSGSYEQYF
TRBJ1-2	-	TRBV6-1	-	TGTGCCAGCAGTGGAGGACAGTACCATGGCTACACCTTC	CASSGGQYHGYTF
TRBJ2-3	TRBD2	TRBV7-9	few	TGTGCCAGCTGGCCTAGCGGGGGAGATACGCAGTATTTT	CASWPSGGDTQYF
TRBJ2-3	TRBD1	TRBV12-3/TRBV12-4	-	TGTGCCAGCAGCCCCGGGACAGGGGTTAGGGATACGCAGTATTTT	CASSPGTGVRDTQYF
TRBJ1-4	TRBD1	TRBV6-6	-	TGTGCCAGCAGTTACTCGGGAGGACAGGGCGGGGAAAAACTGTTTTTT	CASSYSGGQGGEKLFF
TRBJ1-6	TRBD1	TRBV15	once	TGTGCCACCAGCAGAGATCGGGCGGACAGGGATGGTTCACCCCTCCACTTT	CATSRDRADRDGSPLHF
TRBJ1-1	-	TRBV5-1	-	TGCGCCAGCAGCTTGGAGGGTTGTATAGCTTTCTTT	CASSLEGCIAFF
TRBJ2-1	TRBD2	TRBV4-3	-	TGCGCCAGCAGCCGGGAGACTAGCGGGGGAGATACCTACAATGAGCAGTTCTTC	CASSRETSGGDTYNEQFF
TRBJ2-3	-	TRBV24-1	-	TGTGCCACCAGTGACCCTGGGACCACAGATACGCAGTATTTT	CATSDPGTTDTQYF
TRBJ2-1	TRBD2	TRBV7-9	-	TGTGCCAGCAGCTTTCTAGCGGGGGGGTTGAACGAGCAGTTCTTC	CASSFLAGGLNEQFF
TRBJ2-7	TRBD1	TRBV12-3/TRBV12-4	-	TGTGCCAGCACCTTGACAGGGGTCGAGCAGTACTTC	CASTLTGVEQYF
TRBJ2-1	-	TRBV7-9	many	TGTGCCAGCAGCTTGGTCCAAGGGGGAGAGCAGTTCTTC	CASSLVQGGEQFF
TRBJ2-3	-	TRBV9	-	TGTGCCAGCAGCTCCCGCATGACAGATACGCAGTATTTT	CASSSRMTDTQYF
TRBJ2-3	-	TRBV11-1	-	TGTGCCAGCAGCTTACTTGAAGCGGTAGATACGCAGTATTTT	CASSLLEAVDTQYF